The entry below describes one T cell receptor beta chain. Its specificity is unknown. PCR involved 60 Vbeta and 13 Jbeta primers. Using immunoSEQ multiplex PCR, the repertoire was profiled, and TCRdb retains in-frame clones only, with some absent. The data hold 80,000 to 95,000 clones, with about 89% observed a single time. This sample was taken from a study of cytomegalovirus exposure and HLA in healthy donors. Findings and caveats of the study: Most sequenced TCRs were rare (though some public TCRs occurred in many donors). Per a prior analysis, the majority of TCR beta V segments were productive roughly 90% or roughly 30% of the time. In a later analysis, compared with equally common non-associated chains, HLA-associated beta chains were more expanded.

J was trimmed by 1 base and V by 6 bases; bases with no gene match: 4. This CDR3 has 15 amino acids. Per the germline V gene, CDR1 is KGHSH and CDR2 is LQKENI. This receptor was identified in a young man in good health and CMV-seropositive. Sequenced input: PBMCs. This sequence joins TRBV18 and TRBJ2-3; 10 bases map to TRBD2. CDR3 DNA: TGTGCCAGCTCCCCGACTAGCGGGCGCACAGATACGCAGTATTTT. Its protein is CASSPTSGRTDTQYF.